The rows below give T cell receptor beta chains drawn from one sample of a study of T-cell memory formation after mild COVID-19. A single record per CDR3 protein comes from TCRdb applying MiXCR to the 5' RACE reads. The repertoire holds hundreds of thousands of distinct CDR3 sequences, with roughly 22% as singletons. The sequenced sample was PBMCs or a T cell subset sorted from them (not recorded which). Receptors were obtained from an adult woman who had mild COVID-19 (a few samples of this study predate the infection). Cell type and time point are not known. Both conserved end residues are part of each CDR3. The D gene is left open where the match is weak. Clone size, where shown, is once, few, many, or a class for clones that have expanded.

TRBV6-2/TRBV6-3	-	TRBJ1-3	-	CASSPPSRTGNTIYF	TGTGCCAGCAGTCCGCCTAGCCGGACCGGAAACACCATATATTTT
TRBV7-2	-	TRBJ2-7	few	CASSLSADINSYEQYF	TGTGCCAGCAGCTTATCGGCGGACATTAACTCCTACGAGCAGTACTTC
TRBV2	-	TRBJ2-5	-	CASSEAGVPGETQYF	TGTGCCAGCAGTGAAGCTGGAGTCCCCGGGGAGACCCAGTACTTC
TRBV7-9	TRBD2	TRBJ2-1	-	CASSTAGGHYNEQFF	TGTGCCAGCAGCACCGCGGGGGGGCACTACAATGAGCAGTTCTTC
TRBV27	-	TRBJ1-1	-	CATSLQGTGTEAFF	TGTGCCACTTCGCTACAGGGTACTGGCACTGAAGCTTTCTTT
TRBV7-2	-	TRBJ2-7	-	CASSLYFEQYF	TGTGCCAGCAGCCTATATTTTGAGCAGTACTTC
TRBV12-3/TRBV12-4	TRBD1	TRBJ2-3	few	CASSFGTVGADTQYF	TGTGCCAGCAGTTTCGGGACAGTGGGGGCAGATACGCAGTATTTT
TRBV28	TRBD1	TRBJ2-7	-	CASSLGTGGARAVIYEQYF	TGTGCCAGCAGCCTCGGGACAGGGGGCGCGAGGGCTGTGATCTACGAGCAGTACTTC
TRBV12-3/TRBV12-4	-	TRBJ1-1	-	CATGQRNTEAFF	TGTGCCACCGGACAGAGGAACACTGAAGCTTTCTTT
TRBV6-6	TRBD1	TRBJ1-2	-	CASSTPGQANYGYTF	TGTGCCAGCAGTACCCCCGGACAGGCGAACTATGGCTACACCTTC
TRBV7-3	TRBD2	TRBJ2-3	-	CASSSGTSGDTQYF	TGTGCCAGCAGCTCCGGGACTAGCGGGGATACGCAGTATTTT
TRBV4-3	TRBD2	TRBJ2-7	-	CASSRFSGSGSYEQYF	TGCGCCAGCAGCCGATTTAGCGGGAGCGGTTCCTACGAGCAGTACTTC
TRBV7-3	-	TRBJ2-3	-	CSSSLRQELGSSTDTQYF	TGTTCCAGCAGCTTAAGGCAGGAGCTTGGATCTAGCACAGATACGCAGTATTTT
TRBV6-6	TRBD1	TRBJ1-2	-	CASRTQGDYTF	TGTGCCAGCAGGACACAGGGGGACTACACCTTC
TRBV6-1	-	TRBJ1-3	-	CASSGHGGFGNTIYF	TGTGCCAGCAGTGGCCATGGGGGTTTTGGAAACACCATATATTTT
TRBV6-5	-	TRBJ1-5	few	CASSYSGAGSNQPQHF	TGTGCCAGCAGTTACTCCGGGGCTGGGAGCAATCAGCCCCAGCATTTT
TRBV6-1	-	TRBJ1-5	-	CASSDLDVRPQHF	TGTGCCAGCAGTGACTTAGATGTGCGGCCCCAGCATTTT
TRBV5-1	TRBD2	TRBJ2-7	-	CASSNWGGTSPTESSYEQYF	TGCGCCAGCAGTAACTGGGGGGGGACTAGCCCTACGGAAAGCTCCTACGAGCAGTACTTC
TRBV9	-	TRBJ2-5	few	CASSVVQEAETQYF	TGTGCCAGCAGCGTAGTTCAGGAGGCAGAGACCCAGTACTTC
TRBV12-3/TRBV12-4	-	TRBJ1-3	few	CASSFQGSNMGNTIYF	TGTGCCAGCAGTTTTCAGGGCTCAAACATGGGAAACACCATATATTTT
TRBV9	-	TRBJ2-7	-	CASSVDGLTYEQYF	TGTGCCAGCAGCGTAGATGGACTTACCTACGAGCAGTACTTC
TRBV5-1	-	TRBJ2-5	few	CASSLEQRETQYF	TGCGCCAGCAGCTTAGAACAGAGAGAGACCCAGTACTTC
TRBV20-1	TRBD2	TRBJ2-1	-	CSATPSGRLYNEQFF	TGCAGTGCTACGCCTAGCGGGAGGCTATACAATGAGCAGTTCTTC
TRBV7-9	TRBD2	TRBJ2-3	few	CASSRSSGRTDTQYF	TGTGCCAGCAGCCGATCTAGCGGGAGAACAGATACGCAGTATTTT
TRBV20-1	TRBD1	TRBJ1-5	-	CSAREGRGRNQPQHF	TGCAGTGCTAGAGAGGGCAGGGGGCGGAATCAGCCCCAGCATTTT
TRBV6-5	TRBD2	TRBJ2-3	-	CASSRGTSETDTQYF	TGTGCCAGCAGCCGCGGGACTAGCGAGACAGATACGCAGTATTTT
TRBV30	-	TRBJ2-7	few	CAWSVWGGVGEQYF	TGTGCCTGGAGTGTATGGGGCGGGGTCGGTGAGCAGTACTTC
TRBV9	TRBD2	TRBJ2-3	few	CASSPPSGSVADTQYF	TGTGCCAGCAGCCCACCTAGCGGGAGCGTGGCAGATACGCAGTATTTT
TRBV11-3	-	TRBJ2-2	-	CASSQAQAGELFF	TGTGCCAGCAGCCAGGCCCAGGCCGGGGAGCTGTTTTTT
TRBV12-3/TRBV12-4	-	TRBJ2-2	few	CASRLPSPGELFF	TGTGCCAGCAGACTACCGAGTCCCGGGGAGCTGTTTTTT
TRBV24-1	-	TRBJ1-1	-	CATSNGVGNTEAFF	TGTGCCACCAGTAATGGGGTGGGAAACACTGAAGCTTTCTTT
TRBV10-3	TRBD2	TRBJ2-1	-	CAIRRGGDRNEQFF	TGTGCCATCAGGCGCGGGGGGGACCGCAATGAGCAGTTCTTC
TRBV12-3/TRBV12-4	-	TRBJ2-6	many	CASRSSGANVLTF	TGCGCCAGCAGGAGCTCTGGGGCCAACGTCCTGACTTTC
TRBV25-1	-	TRBJ1-1	-	CATVKGVRAFF	TGTGCCACCGTTAAGGGGGTACGAGCTTTCTTT
TRBV6-6	-	TRBJ1-3	few	CASSSFQPFRPLGAGNTIYF	TGTGCCAGCAGTTCCTTCCAACCTTTCAGACCATTGGGCGCTGGAAACACCATATATTTT